This passage covers 9 T cell receptor beta chains from one sample sequenced in a study of CD8+ T cells in alopecia areata. It was cDNA, reverse transcribed from extracted RNA, that served as the sequencing template. Sequencing was performed with immunoSEQ multiplex PCR; in TCRdb, only in-frame clones are kept and a portion is missing. Found here are tens of thousands of clones, more than 50% of them singletons; the top ten hold under 2%. The CD4+ cells of five biomarker-study patients went through sorting. This sorting yielded CD25+CD127- cells. Material for sequencing was CD4+ Tregs sorted from blood. These receptor sequences come from a human donor with alopecia areata.

The chain recombines TRBV25-1 with TRBJ2-3; 7 bases are a match to TRBD2. CDR1 and CDR2 (germline): MGHDK, SYGVNS. V shed 2 bases, J shed 4 bases, and the junction held 6 bases outside the gene matches. CDR3 length equals 15 residues. The chain's CDR3 is CASSEIRGGADTQYF. CDR3 coding DNA: TGTGCCAGCAGTGAAATTCGGGGAGGGGCAGATACGCAGTATTTT.

This clone was seen a handful of times. J is TRBJ1-1 and V is TRBV11-2; 7 positions agree with TRBD1. CDR3 length: 14 residues. Germline-derived CDR1 and CDR2 are SGHAT and FQNNGV. The ends lost 5 bases at V and 6 bases at J; junction bases unmatched: 9. The CDR3: CASSLQTGYPEAFF. As DNA, the CDR3 is TGTGCCAGCAGCCTCCAGACAGGGTACCCTGAAGCTTTCTTT.

This chain's CDR3 is CASSSKRGLAGGPFDEQFF. The CDR3 bases are TGTGCCAGCAGCTCCAAAAGGGGTCTAGCGGGAGGGCCTTTTGATGAGCAGTTCTTC. The V and J genes are TRBV7-6 and TRBJ2-1, with 12 positions matching TRBD2. In germline, CDR1 is SGHVS, CDR2 FNYEAQ. Trimming cost V 4 bases and J 8 bases; bases outside gene matches: 18. The CDR3 loop spans 19 amino acids. Based on the CDR3 plus reference TRBV7-6 and TRBJ2-1, the full variable domain is GAGVSQSPRYKVTKRGQDVALRCDPISGHVSLYWYRQALGQGPEFLTYFNYEAQQDKSGLPNDRFSAERPEGSISTLTIQRTEQRDSAMYRCASSSKRGLAGGPFDEQFFGPGTRLTVL.

Only a few counts were recorded for this clone. V and J are TRBV7-2 and TRBJ2-7, with a weak D call TRBD1 (6 bases). Trimming pared 5 bases from V and 7 bases from J, leaving 27 bases between. Germline V gives CDR1 SGHTA, CDR2 FQGNSA. This CDR3 region has 17 residues. The CDR3 nucleotides are TGTGCCAGCAGCACCCTTATGGGGACCGTCCAGGGGAAGGAGCAGTACTTC. Amino acids: CASSTLMGTVQGKEQYF.

V usage is TRBV7-2 and J usage is TRBJ2-1, with 9 bases lining up with TRBD2. This CDR3 region has 16 residues. After removal of 1 base from V and 4 bases from J, the junction contained 5 bases not matched to a gene. CDR1 and CDR2 from the germline V gene are SGHTA and FQGNSA. The CDR3 protein is CASSLVAGAQYNEQFF. The CDR3 DNA reads as TGTGCCAGCAGCTTAGTAGCGGGAGCCCAGTACAATGAGCAGTTCTTC.

The chain uses TRBV7-2 and TRBJ2-2, with D unclear. The length of the CDR3 is 13 residues. Germline V gene sequence: CDR1 SGHTA, CDR2 FQGNSA. V was clipped by 6 bases and J by 6 bases, with 11 bases between them. The CDR3 sequence is CASRVKGPGELFF. The DNA of the CDR3 is TGTGCCAGCAGGGTGAAGGGCCCCGGGGAGCTGTTTTTT.

This clone appeared a few times. The gene calls are TRBV4-3 and TRBJ1-5; 7 positions match TRBD1. The germline gives CDR1 LGHNA, CDR2 YSLEER. The CDR3 is 15 residues long. J gave up 7 bases and V 0 bases, and 6 bases lay outside the gene matches. As DNA, the CDR3 is TGCGCCAGCAGCCAAGACGAGGGGGCCGGACAGCCCCAGCATTTT. It is translated as CASSQDEGAGQPQHF.

The chain has TRBV7-2 and TRBJ2-1; the match to TRBD1 covers 9 bases. V was pared by 4 bases and J by 6 bases, with 4 bases of the junction left unmatched. This CDR3 spans 14 amino acids. The germline gives CDR1 SGHTA, CDR2 FQGNSA. DNA for the CDR3: TGTGCCAGCAGCTCGGGACAGGGCCTCAATGAGCAGTTCTTC. This sequence encodes CASSSGQGLNEQFF.

The chain has TRBV7-2 and TRBJ1-1; D remains unclear. V was clipped by 1 base and J by 1 base, with 10 bases between them. The CDR3 consists of 15 residues. The germline gives CDR1 SGHTA, CDR2 FQGNSA. In DNA form, the CDR3 reads TGTGCCAGCAGCTTAGAGCCCAGAGGGAACACTGAAGCTTTCTTT. Its protein product is CASSLEPRGNTEAFF.